The present entry profiles one TCR beta chain with its context. The data were obtained in a study of identical twins. Using its own MiXCR run on the 5' RACE reads, TCRdb lists one record per CDR3 protein. The table has 500,000 to 600,000 distinct CDR3 sequences, less than 25% seen once. Per germline, CDR1 DFQATT and CDR2 SNEGSKA (reference sequence). This CDR3 is built from 12 residues. Trimming took 4 bases from V and 8 from J, leaving 12 bases between them. The sample was also linked to a second study, of T cells expressing NK-cell markers.

The receptor's source is a woman between 18 and 29 years old in good health. Sequenced input: CD4+ T cells sorted from blood. The chain carries TRBV20-1 and TRBJ2-1; D uncertain. CDR3 DNA sequence: TGCAGTGCTATGGTAGGGCCCTATGAGCAGTTCTTC. This gives the protein CSAMVGPYEQFF.